Here is one T cell receptor (beta chain) with its context. The data were obtained in a study of tumor-infiltrating lymphocytes in oesophageal squamous cell carcinoma. Losses at the gene ends were 2 bases for V and 3 bases for J; bases not matched to a gene: 4. Germline-derived CDR1 and CDR2 are SGHTA and FQGNSA. This CDR3 spans 15 amino acids. From the PCR reads, TCRdb called clonotypes with MiXCR, one entry per CDR3 protein. The data contain over 10,000 distinct CDR3 sequences, nearly 60% of them singletons. The chain joins TRBV7-2 to TRBJ2-1; 7 nucleotides line up with TRBD2. Sample: esophageal tumor tissue. The TCR comes from a female donor with esophageal squamous cell carcinoma. Written as DNA, the CDR3 is TGTGCCAGCAGCTTATGGCCTAGCGGCTACAATGAGCAGTTCTTC. Its protein is CASSLWPSGYNEQFF.